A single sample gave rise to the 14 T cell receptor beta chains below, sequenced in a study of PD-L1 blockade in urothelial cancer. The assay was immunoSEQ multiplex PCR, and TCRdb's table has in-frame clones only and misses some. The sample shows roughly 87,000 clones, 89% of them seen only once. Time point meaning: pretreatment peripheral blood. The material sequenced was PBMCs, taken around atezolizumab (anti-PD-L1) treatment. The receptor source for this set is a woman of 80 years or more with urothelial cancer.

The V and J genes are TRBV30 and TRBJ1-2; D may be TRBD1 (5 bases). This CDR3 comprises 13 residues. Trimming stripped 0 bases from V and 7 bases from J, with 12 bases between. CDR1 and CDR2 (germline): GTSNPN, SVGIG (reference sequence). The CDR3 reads CAWSVADGGGYTF. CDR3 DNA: TGTGCCTGGAGTGTTGCGGACGGGGGTGGCTACACCTTC.

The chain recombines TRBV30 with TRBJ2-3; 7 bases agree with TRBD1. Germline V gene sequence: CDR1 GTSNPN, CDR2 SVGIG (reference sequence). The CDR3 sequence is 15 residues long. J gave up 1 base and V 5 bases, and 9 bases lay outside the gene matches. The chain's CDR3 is CAWAQDRAGTDTQYF. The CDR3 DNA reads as TGTGCCTGGGCACAAGACAGGGCAGGCACAGATACGCAGTATTTT.

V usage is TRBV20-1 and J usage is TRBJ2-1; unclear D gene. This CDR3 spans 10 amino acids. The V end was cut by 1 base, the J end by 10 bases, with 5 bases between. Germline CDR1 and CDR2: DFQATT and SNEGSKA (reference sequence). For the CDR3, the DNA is TGCAGTGCTAGAGGAACAGAGCAGTTCTTC. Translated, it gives CSARGTEQFF.

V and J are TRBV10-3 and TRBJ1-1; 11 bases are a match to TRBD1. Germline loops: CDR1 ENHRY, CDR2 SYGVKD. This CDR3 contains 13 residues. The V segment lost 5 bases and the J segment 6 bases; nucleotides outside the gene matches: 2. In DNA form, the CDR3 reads TGTGCCATCAGTCAGGGACAGGGGGCTGAAGCTTTCTTT. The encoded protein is CAISQGQGAEAFF.

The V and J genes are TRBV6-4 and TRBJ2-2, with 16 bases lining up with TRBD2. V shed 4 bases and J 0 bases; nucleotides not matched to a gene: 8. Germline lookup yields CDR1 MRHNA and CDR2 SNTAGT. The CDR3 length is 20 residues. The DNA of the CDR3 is TGTGCCAGCAGTGCTAGACCGGGACTAGCGGGAGGGGCGAACACCGGGGAGCTGTTTTTT. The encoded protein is CASSARPGLAGGANTGELFF.

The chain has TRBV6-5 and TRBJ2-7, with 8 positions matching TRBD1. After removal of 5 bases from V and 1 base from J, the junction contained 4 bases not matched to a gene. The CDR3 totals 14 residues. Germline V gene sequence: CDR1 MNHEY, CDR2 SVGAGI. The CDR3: CASSGTGRSYEQYF. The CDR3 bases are TGTGCCAGCAGTGGGACAGGACGTTCCTACGAGCAGTACTTC.

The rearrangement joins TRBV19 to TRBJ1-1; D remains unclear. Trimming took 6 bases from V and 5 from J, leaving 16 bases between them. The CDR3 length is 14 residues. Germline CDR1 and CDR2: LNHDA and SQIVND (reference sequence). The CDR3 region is CASSLVEGYTEAFF. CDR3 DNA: TGTGCCAGTAGCTTAGTTGAGGGTTATACTGAAGCTTTCTTT.

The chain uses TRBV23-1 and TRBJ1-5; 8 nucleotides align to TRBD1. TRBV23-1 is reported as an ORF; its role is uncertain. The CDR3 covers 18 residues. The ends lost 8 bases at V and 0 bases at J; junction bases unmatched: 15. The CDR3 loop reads CASPHRDRTAYSNQPQHF. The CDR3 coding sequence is TGCGCCAGCCCCCACCGGGACAGGACAGCTTATAGCAATCAGCCCCAGCATTTT.

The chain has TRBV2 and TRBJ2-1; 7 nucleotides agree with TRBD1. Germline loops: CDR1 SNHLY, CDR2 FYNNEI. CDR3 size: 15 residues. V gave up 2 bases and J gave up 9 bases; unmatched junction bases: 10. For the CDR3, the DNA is TGTGCCAGCAGTGAACTATCGACAGGGTCGATTGAGCAGTTCTTC. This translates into CASSELSTGSIEQFF.

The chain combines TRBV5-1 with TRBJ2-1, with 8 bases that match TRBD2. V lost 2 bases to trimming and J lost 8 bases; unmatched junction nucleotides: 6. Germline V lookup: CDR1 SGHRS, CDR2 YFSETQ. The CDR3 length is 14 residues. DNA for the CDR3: TGCGCCAGCAGCTTAGCGGGAGAGGTCGATGAGCAGTTCTTC. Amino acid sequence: CASSLAGEVDEQFF.

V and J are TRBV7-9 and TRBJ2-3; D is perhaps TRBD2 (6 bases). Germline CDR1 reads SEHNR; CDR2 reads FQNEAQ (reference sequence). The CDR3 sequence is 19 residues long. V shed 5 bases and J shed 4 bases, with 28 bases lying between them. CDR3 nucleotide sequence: TGTGCCAGCAGCCTTCTTAGGGAGAGGAGGGCTATTCGCCCAGATACGCAGTATTTT. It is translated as CASSLLRERRAIRPDTQYF.

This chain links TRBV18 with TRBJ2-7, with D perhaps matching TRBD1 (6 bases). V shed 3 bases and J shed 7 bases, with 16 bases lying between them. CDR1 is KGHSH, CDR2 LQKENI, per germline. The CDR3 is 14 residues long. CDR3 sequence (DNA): TGTGCCAGCTCACCTCGGGACACCTCCTGGGAGCAGTACTTC. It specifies CASSPRDTSWEQYF. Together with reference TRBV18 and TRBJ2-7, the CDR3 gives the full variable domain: NAGVMQNPRHLVRRRGQEARLRCSPMKGHSHVYWYRQLPEEGLKFMVYLQKENIIDESGMPKERFSAEFPKEGPSILRIQQVVRGDSAAYFCASSPRDTSWEQYFGPGTRLTVT.

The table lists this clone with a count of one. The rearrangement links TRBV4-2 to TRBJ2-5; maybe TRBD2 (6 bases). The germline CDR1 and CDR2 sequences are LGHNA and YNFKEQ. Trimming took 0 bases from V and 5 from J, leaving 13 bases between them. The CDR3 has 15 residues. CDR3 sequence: CASSQDPGEMETQYF. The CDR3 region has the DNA TGTGCCAGCAGCCAAGATCCGGGAGAGATGGAGACCCAGTACTTC.

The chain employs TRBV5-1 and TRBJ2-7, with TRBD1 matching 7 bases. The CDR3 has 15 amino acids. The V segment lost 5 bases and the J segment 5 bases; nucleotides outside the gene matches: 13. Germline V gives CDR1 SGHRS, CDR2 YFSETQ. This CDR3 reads CASRETPGTADEQYF. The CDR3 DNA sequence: TGCGCCAGCAGGGAGACCCCCGGGACAGCAGACGAGCAGTACTTC. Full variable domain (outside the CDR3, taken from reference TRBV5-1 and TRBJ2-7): KAGVTQTPRYLIKTRGQQVTLSCSPISGHRSVSWYQQTPGQGLQFLFEYFSETQRNKGNFPGRFSGRQFSNSRSEMNVSTLELGDSALYLCASRETPGTADEQYFGPGTRLTVT.